This T cell receptor beta chain was identified during a study of CD8 T cells in Susac syndrome. Random hexamers were used to reverse transcribe roughly 0.45 to 1 ug of RNA. An immunoSEQ multiplex PCR amplified TCR beta CDR3 over 54 Vbeta and 13 Jbeta. MiXCR, applied by TCRdb to the immunoSEQ multiplex PCR reads, yields one record per CDR3 protein. This table holds approximately 70,000 distinct CDR3 sequences, over 90% found once. CDR3 length: 11 amino acids. Germline CDR1 reads MNHEY; CDR2 reads SVGEGT. V shed 2 bases and J shed 6 bases, with 4 bases lying between them. The J gene is TRBJ1-1, the V gene TRBV6-2 or TRBV6-3; the D is unclear. Sample: CD8+ T cells from PBMCs. This TCR came from a human donor in good health. CDR3 sequence: CASSYPAEAFF. The DNA of the CDR3 is TGTGCCAGCAGTTACCCGGCTGAAGCTTTCTTT.